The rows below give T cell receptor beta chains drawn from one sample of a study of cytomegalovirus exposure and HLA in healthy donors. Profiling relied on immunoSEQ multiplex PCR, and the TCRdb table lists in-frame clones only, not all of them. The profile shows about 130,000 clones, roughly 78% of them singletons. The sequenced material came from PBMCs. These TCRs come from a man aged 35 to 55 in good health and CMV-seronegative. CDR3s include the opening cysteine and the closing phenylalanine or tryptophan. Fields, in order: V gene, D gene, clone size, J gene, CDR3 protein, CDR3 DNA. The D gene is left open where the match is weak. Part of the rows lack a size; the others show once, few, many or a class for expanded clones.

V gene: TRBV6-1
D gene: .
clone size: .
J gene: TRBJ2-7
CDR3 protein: CASSEGGGGSYEQYF
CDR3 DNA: TGTGCCAGCAGTGAAGGCGGAGGGGGCAGCTACGAGCAGTACTTC

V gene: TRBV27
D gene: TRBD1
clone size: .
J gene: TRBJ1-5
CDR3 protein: CASSPTGHSNQPQHF
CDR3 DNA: TGTGCCAGCAGTCCGACAGGGCATAGCAATCAGCCCCAGCATTTT

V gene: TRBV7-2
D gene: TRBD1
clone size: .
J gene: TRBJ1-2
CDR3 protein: CASIVQGAPYGYTF
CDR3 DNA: TGTGCCAGCATCGTCCAGGGGGCGCCCTATGGCTACACCTTC

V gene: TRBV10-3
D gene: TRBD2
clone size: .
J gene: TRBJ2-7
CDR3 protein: CAIGREGLEQYF
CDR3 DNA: TGTGCCATCGGTCGGGAGGGCCTCGAGCAGTACTTC

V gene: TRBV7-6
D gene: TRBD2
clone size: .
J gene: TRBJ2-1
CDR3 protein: CASSLETTPGLGNEQFF
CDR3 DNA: TGTGCCAGCAGCTTAGAAACTACACCGGGACTAGGGAATGAGCAGTTCTTC

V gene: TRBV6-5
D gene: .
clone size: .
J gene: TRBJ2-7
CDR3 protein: CASSYSGGGLHEQYF
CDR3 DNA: TGTGCCAGCAGTTACTCAGGGGGAGGGCTCCACGAGCAGTACTTC

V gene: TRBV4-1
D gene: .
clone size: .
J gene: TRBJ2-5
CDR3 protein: CASSQLDQETQYF
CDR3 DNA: TGCGCCAGCAGCCAATTAGACCAAGAGACCCAGTACTTC

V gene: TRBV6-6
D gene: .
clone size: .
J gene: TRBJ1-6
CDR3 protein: CASSTGLGSPLHF
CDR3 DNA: TGTGCCAGCAGTACCGGACTGGGGTCACCCCTCCACTTT

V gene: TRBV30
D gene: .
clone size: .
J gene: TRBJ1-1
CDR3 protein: CAWNTWGGGTEAFF
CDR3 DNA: TGTGCCTGGAATACGTGGGGGGGCGGGACTGAAGCTTTCTTT

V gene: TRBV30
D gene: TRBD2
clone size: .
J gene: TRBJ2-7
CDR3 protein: CAWIPGLAGGRYEQYF
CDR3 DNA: TGTGCCTGGATTCCGGGACTAGCGGGAGGGCGCTACGAGCAGTACTTC

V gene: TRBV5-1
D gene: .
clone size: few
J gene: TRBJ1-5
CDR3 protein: CASSLDRDQPQHF
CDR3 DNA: TGCGCCAGCAGCTTGGACAGGGATCAGCCCCAGCATTTT

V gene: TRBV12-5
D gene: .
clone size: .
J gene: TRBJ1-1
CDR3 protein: CASGLVPGNTEAFF
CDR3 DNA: TGTGCTAGTGGTTTGGTACCCGGGAACACTGAAGCTTTCTTT

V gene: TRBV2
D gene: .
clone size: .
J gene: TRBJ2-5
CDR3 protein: CASIRGPFGETQYF
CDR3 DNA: TGTGCCAGCATTCGAGGTCCCTTCGGAGAGACCCAGTACTTC

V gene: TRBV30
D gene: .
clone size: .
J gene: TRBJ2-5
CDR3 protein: CAWSVILETQYF
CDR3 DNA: TGTGCCTGGAGTGTAATTCTAGAGACCCAGTACTTC

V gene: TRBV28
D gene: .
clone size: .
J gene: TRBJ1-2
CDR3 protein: CASSLWPGDEDGYTF
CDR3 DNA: TGTGCCAGCAGTTTATGGCCCGGGGATGAGGATGGCTACACCTTC

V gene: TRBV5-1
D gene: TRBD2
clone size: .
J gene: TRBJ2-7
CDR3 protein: CASSRSGGAYEQYF
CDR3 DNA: TGCGCCAGCAGCCGCAGCGGGGGGGCCTACGAGCAGTACTTC

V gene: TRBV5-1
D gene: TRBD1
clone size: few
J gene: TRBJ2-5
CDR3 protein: CASNNRGPQETQYF
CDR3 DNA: TGCGCCAGCAACAACAGGGGACCACAAGAGACCCAGTACTTC

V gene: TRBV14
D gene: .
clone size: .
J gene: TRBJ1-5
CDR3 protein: CASSQGEYQPQHF
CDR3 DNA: TGTGCCAGCAGCCAAGGAGAGTATCAGCCCCAGCATTTT

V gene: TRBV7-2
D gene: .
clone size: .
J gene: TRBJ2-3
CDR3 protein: CASSLGQMGDTQYF
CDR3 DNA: TGTGCCAGCAGCTTAGGACAGATGGGAGATACGCAGTATTTT

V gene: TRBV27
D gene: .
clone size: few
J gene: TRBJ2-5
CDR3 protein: CASTGWDQETQYF
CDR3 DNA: TGTGCCAGCACGGGGTGGGACCAAGAGACCCAGTACTTC

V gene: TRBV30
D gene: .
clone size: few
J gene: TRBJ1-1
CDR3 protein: CAWSLRTDSEAFF
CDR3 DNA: TGTGCCTGGAGCCTTAGGACTGACTCTGAAGCTTTCTTT

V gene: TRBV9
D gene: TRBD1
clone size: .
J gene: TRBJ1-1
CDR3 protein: CASSVDGWGQGGTEAFF
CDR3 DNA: TGTGCCAGCAGCGTAGATGGCTGGGGACAGGGTGGAACTGAAGCTTTCTTT

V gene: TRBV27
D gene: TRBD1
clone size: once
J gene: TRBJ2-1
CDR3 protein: CASSLPTLSGTGGREQFF
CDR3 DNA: TGTGCCAGCAGCTTACCCACACTCTCCGGGACAGGGGGTCGTGAGCAGTTCTTC

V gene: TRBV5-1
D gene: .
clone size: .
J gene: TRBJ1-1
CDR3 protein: CASSLGQGFRNTEAFF
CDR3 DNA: TGCGCCAGCAGCTTGGGCCAGGGCTTTAGGAACACTGAAGCTTTCTTT

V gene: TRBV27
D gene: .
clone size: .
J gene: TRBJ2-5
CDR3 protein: CASSLGSTPVRYF
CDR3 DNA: TGTGCCAGCAGTTTAGGCTCGACTCCGGTTCGGTACTTC

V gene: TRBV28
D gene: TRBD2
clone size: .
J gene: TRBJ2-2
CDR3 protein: CASTPGGLANTGELFF
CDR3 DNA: TGTGCCAGCACACCCGGGGGACTAGCGAACACCGGGGAGCTGTTTTTT

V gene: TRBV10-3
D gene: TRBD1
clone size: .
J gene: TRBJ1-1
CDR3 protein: CAITRTGGFTEAFF
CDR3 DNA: TGTGCCATCACCCGGACAGGGGGTTTCACTGAAGCTTTCTTT

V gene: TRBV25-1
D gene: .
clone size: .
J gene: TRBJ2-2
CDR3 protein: CAMQGTGTGELFF
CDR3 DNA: TGTGCCATGCAGGGGACGGGCACCGGGGAGCTGTTTTTT

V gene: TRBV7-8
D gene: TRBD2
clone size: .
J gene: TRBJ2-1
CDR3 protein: CASMVGGAPTVEQFF
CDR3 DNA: TGTGCCAGCATGGTCGGGGGGGCCCCTACGGTTGAGCAGTTCTTC

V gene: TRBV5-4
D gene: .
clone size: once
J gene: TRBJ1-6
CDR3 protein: CASSLIGAGSYNSPLHF
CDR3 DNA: TGTGCCAGCAGCTTGATAGGGGCCGGCTCCTATAATTCACCCCTCCACTTT

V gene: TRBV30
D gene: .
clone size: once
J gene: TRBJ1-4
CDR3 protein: CACPKDGATNEKLFF
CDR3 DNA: TGTGCCTGCCCTAAAGACGGAGCAACTAATGAAAAACTGTTTTTT

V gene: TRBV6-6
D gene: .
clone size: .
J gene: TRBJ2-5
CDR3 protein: CATGAQPQETQYF
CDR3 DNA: TGTGCCACTGGGGCCCAGCCACAAGAGACCCAGTACTTC

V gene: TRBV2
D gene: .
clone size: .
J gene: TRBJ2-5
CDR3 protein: CASTNRVGGETQYF
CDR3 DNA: TGTGCCAGCACTAACAGGGTAGGCGGAGAGACCCAGTACTTC

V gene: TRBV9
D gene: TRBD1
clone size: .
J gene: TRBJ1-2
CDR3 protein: CASSPGQGVNYGYTF
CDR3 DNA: TGTGCCAGCAGCCCAGGACAGGGAGTGAACTATGGCTACACCTTC